The source of this TCR beta chain is a study of STAT5B mutations in CD4+ large granular lymphocyte leukemia. Study outcomes and limitations: Compared with healthy controls (2/35), patient top clones favored TRBV06 (8/27). Main leukemic clonotypes were patient-specific, but roughly 23% appeared at low frequency elsewhere.

This CDR3 has 15 amino acids. CDR1 is PRHDT, CDR2 FYEKMQ, per germline (reference sequence). V lost 1 base, J lost 0 bases, and 7 bases lay in between. A note on this clone: The target antigen is unknown.

Generated by immunoSEQ multiplex PCR, the TCRdb table keeps only in-frame clones and is missing some. The table lists tens of thousands of clones, approximately 79% of them singletons. The source material was CD4+ T cells from blood buffy coats. The rearrangement links TRBV13 to TRBJ2-1; D not certain. The receptor's source is a human donor in good health. CDR3 sequence (DNA): TGTGCCAGCAGCTTAGTGGCTAGCTCCTACAATGAGCAGTTCTTC. Translating it yields CASSLVASSYNEQFF.